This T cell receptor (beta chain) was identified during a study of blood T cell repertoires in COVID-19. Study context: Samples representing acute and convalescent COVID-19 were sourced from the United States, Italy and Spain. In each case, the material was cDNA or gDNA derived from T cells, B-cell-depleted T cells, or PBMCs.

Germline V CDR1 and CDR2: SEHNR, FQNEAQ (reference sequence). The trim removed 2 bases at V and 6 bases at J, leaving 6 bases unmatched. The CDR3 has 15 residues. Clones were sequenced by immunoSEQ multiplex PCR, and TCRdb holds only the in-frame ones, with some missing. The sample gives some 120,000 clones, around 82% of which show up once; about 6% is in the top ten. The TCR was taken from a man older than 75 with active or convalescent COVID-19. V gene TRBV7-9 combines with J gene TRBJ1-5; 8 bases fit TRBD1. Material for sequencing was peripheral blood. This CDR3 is CASSLSLTGGQPQHF. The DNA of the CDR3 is TGTGCCAGCAGCTTATCCCTCACAGGGGGTCAGCCCCAGCATTTT.